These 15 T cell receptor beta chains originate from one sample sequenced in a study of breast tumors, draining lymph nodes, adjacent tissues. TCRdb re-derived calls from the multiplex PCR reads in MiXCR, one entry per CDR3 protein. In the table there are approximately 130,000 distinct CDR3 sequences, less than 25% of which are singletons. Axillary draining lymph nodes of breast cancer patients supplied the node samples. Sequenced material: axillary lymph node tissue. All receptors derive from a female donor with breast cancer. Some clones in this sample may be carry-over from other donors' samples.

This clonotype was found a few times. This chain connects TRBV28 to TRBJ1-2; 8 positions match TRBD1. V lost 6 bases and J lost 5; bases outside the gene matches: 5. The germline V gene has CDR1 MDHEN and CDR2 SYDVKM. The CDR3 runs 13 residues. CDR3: CASRGTGKYGYTF. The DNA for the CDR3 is TGTGCCAGCAGGGGGACAGGAAAGTATGGCTACACCTTC.

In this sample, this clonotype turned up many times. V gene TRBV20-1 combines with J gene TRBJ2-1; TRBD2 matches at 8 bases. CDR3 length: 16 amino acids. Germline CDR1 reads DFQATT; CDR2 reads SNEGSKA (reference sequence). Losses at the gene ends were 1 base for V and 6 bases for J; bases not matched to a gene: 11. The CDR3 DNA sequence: TGCAGTGCTAGAGCAAAGCGGGAGTTTCCTTCCAATGAGCAGTTCTTC. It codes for CSARAKREFPSNEQFF.

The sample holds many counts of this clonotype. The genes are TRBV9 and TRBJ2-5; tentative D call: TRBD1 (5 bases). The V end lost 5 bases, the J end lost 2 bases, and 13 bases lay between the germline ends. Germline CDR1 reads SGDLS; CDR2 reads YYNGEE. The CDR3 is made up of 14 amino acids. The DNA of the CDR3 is TGTGCCAGCAGTTGGGGCAGGCAACAAGAGACCCAGTACTTC. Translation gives CASSWGRQQETQYF.

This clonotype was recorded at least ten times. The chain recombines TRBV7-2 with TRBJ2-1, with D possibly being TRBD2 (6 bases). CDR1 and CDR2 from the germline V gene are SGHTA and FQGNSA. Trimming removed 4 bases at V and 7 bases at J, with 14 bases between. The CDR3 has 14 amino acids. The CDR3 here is CASSSRGRTNEQFF. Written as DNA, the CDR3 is TGTGCCAGCAGCTCCCGTGGGAGGACGAATGAGCAGTTCTTC.

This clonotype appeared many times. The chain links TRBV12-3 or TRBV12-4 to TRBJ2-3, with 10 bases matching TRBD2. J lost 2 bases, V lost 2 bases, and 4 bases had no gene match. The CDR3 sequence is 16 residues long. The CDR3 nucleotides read TGTGCCAGCAGTTTACTAGCGGGAGCGCTCACAGATACGCAGTATTTT. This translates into CASSLLAGALTDTQYF.

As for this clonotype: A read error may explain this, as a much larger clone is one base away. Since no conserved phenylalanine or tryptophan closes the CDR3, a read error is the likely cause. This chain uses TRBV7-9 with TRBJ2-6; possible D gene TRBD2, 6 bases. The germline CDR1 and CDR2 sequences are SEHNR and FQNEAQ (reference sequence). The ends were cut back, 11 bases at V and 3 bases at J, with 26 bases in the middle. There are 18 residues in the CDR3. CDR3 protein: CAGPGRRGGVGGANVLTS. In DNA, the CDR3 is TGTGCCGGACCAGGGAGGCGTGGAGGGGTTGGTGGGGCCAACGTCCTGACTTCC.

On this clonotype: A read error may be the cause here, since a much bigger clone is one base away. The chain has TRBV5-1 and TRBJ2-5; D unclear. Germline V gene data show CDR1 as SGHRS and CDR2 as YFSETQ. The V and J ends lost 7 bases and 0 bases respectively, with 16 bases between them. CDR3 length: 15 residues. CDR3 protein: CASGPVGNDQETQYF. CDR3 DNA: TGCGCCAGCGGCCCAGTGGGGAACGACCAAGAGACCCAGTACTTC. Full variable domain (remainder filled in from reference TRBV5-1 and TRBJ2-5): KAGVTQTPRYLIKTRGQQVTLSCSPISGHRSVSWYQQTPGQGLQFLFEYFSETQRNKGNFPGRFSGRQFSNSRSEMNVSTLELGDSALYLCASGPVGNDQETQYFGPGTRLLVL.

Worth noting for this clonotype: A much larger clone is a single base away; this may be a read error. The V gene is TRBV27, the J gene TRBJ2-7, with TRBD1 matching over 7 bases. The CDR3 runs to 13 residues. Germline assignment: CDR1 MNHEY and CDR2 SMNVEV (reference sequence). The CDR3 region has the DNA TGTGCCAGCAGTAGGGGGCTAATTTACGAGCGGTACTTC. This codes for CASSRGLIYERYF.

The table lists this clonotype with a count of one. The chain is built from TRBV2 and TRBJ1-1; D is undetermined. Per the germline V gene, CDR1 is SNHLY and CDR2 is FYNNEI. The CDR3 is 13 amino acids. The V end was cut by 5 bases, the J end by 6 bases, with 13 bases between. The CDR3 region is CASSMEGLAEAFF. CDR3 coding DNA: TGTGCCAGCAGTATGGAAGGGTTGGCTGAAGCTTTCTTT.

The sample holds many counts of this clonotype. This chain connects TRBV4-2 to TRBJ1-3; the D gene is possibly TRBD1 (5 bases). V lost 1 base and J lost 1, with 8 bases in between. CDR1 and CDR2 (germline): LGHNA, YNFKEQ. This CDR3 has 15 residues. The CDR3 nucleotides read TGTGCCAGCAGCCAAGCCGCAGGGTCTGGAAACACCATATATTTT. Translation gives CASSQAAGSGNTIYF.

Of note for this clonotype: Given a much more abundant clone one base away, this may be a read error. The CDR3 DNA sequence: TGTGCCAGCAGCCCAGTTAGTCGGGGAACCATATATTTT. Translated: CASSPVSRGTIYF. The chain has TRBV6-5 and TRBJ1-3; D call uncertain. Germline values: CDR1 MNHEY, CDR2 SVGAGI. This CDR3 has 13 residues. Trimming took 6 bases from V and 10 from J, leaving 16 bases between them.

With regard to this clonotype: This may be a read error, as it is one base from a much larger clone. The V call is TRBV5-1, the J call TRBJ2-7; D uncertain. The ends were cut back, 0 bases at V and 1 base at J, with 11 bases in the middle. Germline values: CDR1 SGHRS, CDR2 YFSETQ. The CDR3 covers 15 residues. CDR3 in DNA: TGCGCCAGCAGCTTGGACCCAGCGTCATCCTACGAGCAGTACTTC. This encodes CASSLDPASSYEQYF.

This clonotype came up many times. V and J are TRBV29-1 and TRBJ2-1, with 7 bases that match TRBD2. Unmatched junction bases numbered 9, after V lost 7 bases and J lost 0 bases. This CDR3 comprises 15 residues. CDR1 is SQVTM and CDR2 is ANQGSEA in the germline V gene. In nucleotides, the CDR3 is TGCAGCGCCCTGGGCGCGGGAGTCTCCTACAATGAGCAGTTCTTC. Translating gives CSALGAGVSYNEQFF.

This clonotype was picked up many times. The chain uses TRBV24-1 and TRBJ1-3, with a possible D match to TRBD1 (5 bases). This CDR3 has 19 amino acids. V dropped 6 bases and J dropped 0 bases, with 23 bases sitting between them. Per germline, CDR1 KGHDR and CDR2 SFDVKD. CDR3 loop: CATSSGPGRGPNSGNTIYF. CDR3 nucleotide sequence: TGTGCCACCAGTTCCGGACCCGGGAGGGGACCAAACTCTGGAAACACCATATATTTT.

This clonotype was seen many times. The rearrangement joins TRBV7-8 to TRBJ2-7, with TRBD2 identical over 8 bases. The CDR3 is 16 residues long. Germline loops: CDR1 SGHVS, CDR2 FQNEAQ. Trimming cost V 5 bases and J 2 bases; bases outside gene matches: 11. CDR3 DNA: TGTGCCAGCAGCGCCCGAGGGGCGGGAGGCACCTACGAGCAGTACTTC. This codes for CASSARGAGGTYEQYF.